This T cell receptor beta chain comes out of a study of patients and donors after allogeneic stem cell transplantation. TCRdb recomputed calls from the RT-PCR reads with MiXCR, one row per CDR3 protein. The sample yields 920,000 or so distinct CDR3 sequences, around 17% seen once. This clonotype was recorded a few times. Trimming removed 6 bases from V and 9 bases from J, with 14 bases in between. Germline V lookup: CDR1 SGHVS, CDR2 FQNEAQ. The CDR3 is 12 residues long. The source material was blood, either unsorted or a sorted T cell fraction (not recorded which). The V gene is TRBV7-8, the J gene TRBJ1-1; D remains unclear. The sequence was obtained from a human donor who was either an allogeneic HSCT recipient or a stem cell or donor lymphocyte infusion donor (not recorded which). It is not recorded whose cells these are; they may come from a transplant donor. The CDR3 is CASSSLSQQAFF. CDR3 in DNA: TGTGCCAGCAGTTCCCTAAGCCAGCAAGCTTTCTTT.